This TCR beta chain emerged from a study of T cells in Graves' hyperthyroidism and ophthalmopathy. RNA transcripts were the template for amplifying TCR beta CDR3 regions. TCR CDR3 regions were first amplified by RT-PCR with HTBI primers. TCRdb recomputed calls from the multiplex PCR reads with MiXCR, one row per CDR3 protein. The sample consists of hundreds of thousands of distinct CDR3 sequences, 20% to 25% of them appearing once. Germline V gene sequence: CDR1 SGDLS, CDR2 YYNGEE. V lost 4 bases to trimming and J lost 2 bases; unmatched junction nucleotides: 12. The CDR3 runs to 16 residues. This clonotype was seen a single time. Patients between 18 and 65 years old had hyperthyroidism, newly diagnosed and lasting under 2 months.

The TCR comes from a man aged 40-49 years with Graves' hyperthyroidism that later progressed to Graves' ophthalmopathy. Specimen: blood. V gene TRBV9 combines with J gene TRBJ2-7, with 7 nucleotides matching TRBD1. The CDR3 nucleotides are TGTGCCAGCAGCCCGAGAGGACAGGAAGGAACCTACGAGCAGTACTTC. The encoded protein is CASSPRGQEGTYEQYF.